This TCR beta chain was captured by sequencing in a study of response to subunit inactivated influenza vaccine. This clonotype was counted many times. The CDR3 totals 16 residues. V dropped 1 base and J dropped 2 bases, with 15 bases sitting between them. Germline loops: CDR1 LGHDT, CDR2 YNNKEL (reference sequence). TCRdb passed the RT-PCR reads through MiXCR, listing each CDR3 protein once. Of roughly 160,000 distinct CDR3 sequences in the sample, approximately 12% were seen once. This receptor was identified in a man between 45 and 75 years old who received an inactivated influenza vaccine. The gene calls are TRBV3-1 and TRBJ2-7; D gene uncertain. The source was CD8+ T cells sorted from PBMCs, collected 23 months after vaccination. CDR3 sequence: CASSQALVAGAYEQYF. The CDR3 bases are TGTGCCAGCAGCCAAGCGTTAGTGGCAGGAGCCTACGAGCAGTACTTC.